Only a few counts were recorded for the clone carrying this T cell receptor (beta chain). Its antigen remains unknown. This sample was included in a study of beta chain features in type 1 diabetes. CD4+ cells of the naive, central memory, regulatory and stem cell-like memory types were sorted via CD45RO/CCR7/CD25/CD127/CD95/CD27. The authors reverse transcribed all of the isolated RNA, so sequencing captured expressed TCRB transcripts. The table came from immunoSEQ multiplex PCR; TCRdb's copy has only in-frame clones and leaves some out. The top ten clones hold 0.02% to 0.025% of a sample with 860,000 or so clones, about a sixth of them seen once. V dropped 3 bases and J dropped 9 bases, with 7 bases sitting between them. Germline CDR1 LNHDA, CDR2 SQIVND (reference sequence). This CDR3 spans 11 amino acids. Whole-study results and caveats: Researchers report that Type 1 diabetes patients had moderately but significantly shorter TCRB CDR3s across all four CD4+ subsets. Patients with type 1 diabetes showed fewer VDJ junction insertions and more deletions. Patients' naive, central memory and regulatory TCRB repertoires appeared more alike than those of healthy donors.

V is TRBV19 and J is TRBJ2-3, with a weak D call TRBD1 (5 bases). The TCR originated in a woman aged 18-35 years in good health. Sequenced sample: naive CD4+ T cells from blood. The CDR3 nucleotides are TGTGCCAGTAGTATTGCAGGGACGCAGTATTTT. Translation: CASSIAGTQYF.